This T cell receptor (beta chain) came from a study of T cell responses to AZD1222 COVID-19 vaccine. The study pooled second doses at about 4 or about 12 weeks. Sequencing used immunoSEQ multiplex PCR; TCRdb keeps in-frame clones, though not all of them. Found here are more than 90,000 clones, around 89% of them singletons; the top ten hold roughly 6.9%. Looked up from germline, CDR1 is SGHDT and CDR2 is YYEEEE. V dropped 1 base and J dropped 0 bases, with 11 bases sitting between them. The CDR3 runs to 15 residues. The sample consisted of peripheral blood, taken 28 days after the second AZD1222 dose. V is TRBV5-6 and J is TRBJ2-7; D perhaps matches TRBD2 (5 bases). The source of this sequence is an adult who received the AZD1222 COVID-19 vaccine. The CDR3: CASSLMRTYSYEQYF. DNA of the CDR3: TGTGCCAGCAGCTTGATGCGGACTTACTCCTACGAGCAGTACTTC.